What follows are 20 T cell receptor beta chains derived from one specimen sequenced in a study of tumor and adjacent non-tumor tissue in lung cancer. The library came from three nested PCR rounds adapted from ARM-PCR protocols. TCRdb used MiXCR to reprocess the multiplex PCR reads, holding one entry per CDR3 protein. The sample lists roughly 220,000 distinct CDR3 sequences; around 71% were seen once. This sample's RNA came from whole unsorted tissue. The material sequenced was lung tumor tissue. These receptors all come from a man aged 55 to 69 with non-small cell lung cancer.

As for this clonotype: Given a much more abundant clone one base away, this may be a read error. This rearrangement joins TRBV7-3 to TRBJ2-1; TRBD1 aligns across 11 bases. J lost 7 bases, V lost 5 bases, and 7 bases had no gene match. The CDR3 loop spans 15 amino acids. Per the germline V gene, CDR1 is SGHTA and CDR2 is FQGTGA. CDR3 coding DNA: TGTGCCAGCAGCAATCTGGGACAGGGGGGGAATGAGCAGTTCTTC. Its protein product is CASSNLGQGGNEQFF.

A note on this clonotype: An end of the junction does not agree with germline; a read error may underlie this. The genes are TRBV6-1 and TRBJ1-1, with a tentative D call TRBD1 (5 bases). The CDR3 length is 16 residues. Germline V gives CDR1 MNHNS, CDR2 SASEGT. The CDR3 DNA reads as TGTACCAGCAGTGAAGGGTCGGGGCAGGGATTCGCTGAAGCTTTCTTT. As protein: CTSSEGSGQGFAEAFF.

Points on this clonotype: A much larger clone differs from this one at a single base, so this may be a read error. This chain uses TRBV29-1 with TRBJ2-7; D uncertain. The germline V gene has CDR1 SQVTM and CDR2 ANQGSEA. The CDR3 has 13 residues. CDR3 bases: TGCAGCGTTGAAGAAGGCGGAACCTACGGGCAGTACTTC. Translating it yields CSVEEGGTYGQYF.

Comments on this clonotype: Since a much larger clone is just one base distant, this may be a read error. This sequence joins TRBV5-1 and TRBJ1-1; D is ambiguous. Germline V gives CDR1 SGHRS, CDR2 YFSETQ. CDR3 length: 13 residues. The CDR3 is CTSSLEVNTEAFF. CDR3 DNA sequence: TGCACCAGCAGCTTGGAGGTTAACACTGAAGCTTTCTTT.

CDR3 amino acids: CASSFERGLYNEQFF. The CDR3 DNA reads as TGTGCCAGCAGTTTTGAGCGGGGGCTCTACAATGAGCAGTTCTTC. The chain joins TRBV6-5 to TRBJ2-1; 8 nucleotides align to TRBD2. V lost 4 bases and J lost 3; bases outside the gene matches: 5. CDR1 and CDR2 (germline): MNHEY, SVGAGI. The CDR3 covers 15 residues.

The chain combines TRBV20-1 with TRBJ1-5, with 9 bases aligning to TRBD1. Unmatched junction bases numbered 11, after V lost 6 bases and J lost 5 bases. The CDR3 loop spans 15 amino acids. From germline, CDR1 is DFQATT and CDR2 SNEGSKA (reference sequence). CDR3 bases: TGCAGTGCGGTCGGGACAGGGAAGATCGATCAGCCCCAGCATTTT. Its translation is CSAVGTGKIDQPQHF.

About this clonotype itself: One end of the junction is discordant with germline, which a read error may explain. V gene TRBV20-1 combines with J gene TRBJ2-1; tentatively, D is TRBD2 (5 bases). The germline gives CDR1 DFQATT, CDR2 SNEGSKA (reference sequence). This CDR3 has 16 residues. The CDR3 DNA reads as TGCAGTGCTAGAGATCAGCGCGGGTCATCCTACCATGAGCAGTTCTTC. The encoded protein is CSARDQRGSSYHEQFF.

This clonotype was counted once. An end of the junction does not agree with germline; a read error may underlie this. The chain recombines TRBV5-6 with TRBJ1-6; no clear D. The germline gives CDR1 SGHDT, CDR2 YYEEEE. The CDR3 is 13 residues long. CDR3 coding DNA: TGTGCCAACAGCTTGGGGAGGACTTCACCCCTCCACTTT. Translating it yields CANSLGRTSPLHF.

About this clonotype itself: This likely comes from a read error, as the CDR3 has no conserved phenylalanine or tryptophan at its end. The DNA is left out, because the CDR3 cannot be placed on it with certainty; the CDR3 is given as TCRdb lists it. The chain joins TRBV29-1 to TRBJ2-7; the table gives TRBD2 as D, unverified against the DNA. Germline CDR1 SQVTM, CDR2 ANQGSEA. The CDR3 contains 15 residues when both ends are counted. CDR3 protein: CSVVIRAGGPGEEYL.

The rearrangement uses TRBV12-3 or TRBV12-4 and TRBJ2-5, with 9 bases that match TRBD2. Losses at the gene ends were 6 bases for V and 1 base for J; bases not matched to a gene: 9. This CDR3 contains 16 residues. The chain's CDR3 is CASSRTSVGSQETQYF. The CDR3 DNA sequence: TGTGCCAGCAGCCGGACTAGCGTGGGATCCCAAGAGACCCAGTACTTC.

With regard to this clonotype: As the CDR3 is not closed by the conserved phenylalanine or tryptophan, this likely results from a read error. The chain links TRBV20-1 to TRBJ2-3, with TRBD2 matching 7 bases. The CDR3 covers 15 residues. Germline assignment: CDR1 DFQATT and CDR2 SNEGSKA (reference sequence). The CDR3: CSARKGTTSTVTQYL. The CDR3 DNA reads TGCAGTGCTAGAAAGGGGACTACTAGCACAGTTACGCAGTATTTA.

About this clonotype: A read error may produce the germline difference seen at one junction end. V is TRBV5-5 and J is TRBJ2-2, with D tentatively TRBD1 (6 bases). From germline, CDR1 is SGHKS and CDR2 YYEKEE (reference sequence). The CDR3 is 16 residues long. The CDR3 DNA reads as TGTGCCAGCAACTTGACCTGGGACATGAACACCGGGGAGCTGTTTTTT. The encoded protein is CASNLTWDMNTGELFF.

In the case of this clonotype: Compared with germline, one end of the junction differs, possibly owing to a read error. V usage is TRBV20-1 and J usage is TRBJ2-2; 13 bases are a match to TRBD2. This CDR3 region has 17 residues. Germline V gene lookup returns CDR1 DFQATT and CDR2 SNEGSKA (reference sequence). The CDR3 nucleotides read TGCATTGCTGTCGCGGGACTAGCGGGGCGAAACACTGGGGAGCTGTTTTTT. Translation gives CIAVAGLAGRNTGELFF.

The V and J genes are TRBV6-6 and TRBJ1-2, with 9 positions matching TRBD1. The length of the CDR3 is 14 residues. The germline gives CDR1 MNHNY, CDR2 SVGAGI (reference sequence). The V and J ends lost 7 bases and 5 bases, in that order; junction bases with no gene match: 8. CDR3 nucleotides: TGTGCCAGCATCCAATCGGACAGGGGATATGGCTACACCTTC. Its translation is CASIQSDRGYGYTF.

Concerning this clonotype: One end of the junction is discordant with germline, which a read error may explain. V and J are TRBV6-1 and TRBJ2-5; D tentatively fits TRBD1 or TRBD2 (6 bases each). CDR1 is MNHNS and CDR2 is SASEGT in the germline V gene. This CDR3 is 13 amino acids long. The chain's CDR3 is CASTEGGQETQCF. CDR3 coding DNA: TGTGCCAGCACCGAGGGGGGCCAAGAGACCCAGTGCTTC.

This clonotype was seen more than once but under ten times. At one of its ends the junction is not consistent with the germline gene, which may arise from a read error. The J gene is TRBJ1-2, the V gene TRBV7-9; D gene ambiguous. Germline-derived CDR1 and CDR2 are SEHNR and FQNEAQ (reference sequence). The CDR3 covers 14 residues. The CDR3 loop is CVSSSSSADYGYTF. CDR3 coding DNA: TGTGTCAGCAGTTCCTCGTCGGCGGACTATGGCTACACCTTC.

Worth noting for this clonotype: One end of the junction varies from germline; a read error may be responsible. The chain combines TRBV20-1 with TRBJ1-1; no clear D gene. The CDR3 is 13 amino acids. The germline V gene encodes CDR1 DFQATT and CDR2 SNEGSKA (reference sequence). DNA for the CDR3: TGCAGTACTAGAGATTACCGCGACACTGAAGCTTTCTTT. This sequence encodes CSTRDYRDTEAFF.

CDR3 in amino acids: CASSPGQEDTGYTF. As DNA, the CDR3 is TGCGCCAGCAGCCCTGGACAGGAGGATACTGGCTACACCTTC. V is TRBV5-1 and J is TRBJ1-2, with 7 bases lining up with TRBD1. CDR1 SGHRS and CDR2 YFSETQ come from the germline V gene. The trim removed 4 bases at V and 7 bases at J, leaving 10 bases unmatched. This CDR3 has 14 residues.

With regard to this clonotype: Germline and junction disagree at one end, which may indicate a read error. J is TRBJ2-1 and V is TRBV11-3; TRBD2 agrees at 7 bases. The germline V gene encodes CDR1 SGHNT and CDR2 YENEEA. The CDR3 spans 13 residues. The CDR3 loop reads CVSRTSSYNEQFF. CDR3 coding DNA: TGTGTCAGCAGGACTAGTTCCTACAATGAGCAGTTCTTC.

The CDR3 loop reads CASSFSGTGNEKLFF. The CDR3 DNA is TGTGCCAGCAGCTTCAGTGGGACAGGGAATGAAAAACTGTTTTTT. The chain combines TRBV7-9 with TRBJ1-4; TRBD1 aligns across 9 bases. The CDR3 totals 15 residues. V trimming: 3 bases; J trimming: 5 bases; junction bases outside the gene matches: 4. Per germline, CDR1 SEHNR and CDR2 FQNEAQ (reference sequence). The entire variable domain, with the rest obtained from reference TRBV7-9 and TRBJ1-4, is as follows: DTGVSQNPRHKITKRGQNVTFRCDPISEHNRLYWYRQTLGQGPEFLTYFQNEAQLEKSRLLSDRFSAERPKGSFSTLEIQRTEQGDSAMYLCASSFSGTGNEKLFFGSGTQLSVL.